Listed here are 29 T cell receptor beta chains from one sample, sequenced in a study of STAT5B mutations in CD4+ large granular lymphocyte leukemia. This table comes from immunoSEQ multiplex PCR, and its TCRdb copy is limited to in-frame clones, with some not included. The sample shows tens of thousands of clones, about four fifths of them seen only once. Sequencing used CD4+ T cells from blood buffy coats. The receptors here all came from a human donor in good health.

The gene calls are TRBV5-6 and TRBJ2-1; 7 bases match TRBD2. Germline CDR1 SGHDT, CDR2 YYEEEE. V lost 5 bases to trimming and J lost 9 bases; unmatched junction nucleotides: 5. The CDR3 is 12 residues long. The CDR3 reads CASRRTSVEQFF. CDR3 bases: TGTGCCAGCAGGCGCACTAGCGTTGAGCAGTTCTTC.

The chain couples TRBV6-1 to TRBJ1-3, with unresolved D. V dropped 4 bases and J dropped 0 bases, with 13 bases sitting between them. From germline, CDR1 is MNHNS and CDR2 SASEGT. The CDR3 is 16 amino acids. CDR3 loop: CASSVRAANSGNTIYF. The CDR3 coding sequence is TGTGCCAGCAGTGTAAGGGCCGCGAACTCTGGAAACACCATATATTTT.

The chain combines TRBV30 with TRBJ2-1, with D tentatively TRBD1 (5 bases). Between the trimmed V and J ends, which lost 4 bases and 9 bases, there was a span of 16 bases. Germline values: CDR1 GTSNPN, CDR2 SVGIG (reference sequence). There are 13 residues in the CDR3. CDR3 protein: CAWINQGNGEQFF. The CDR3 DNA follows: TGTGCCTGGATAAATCAGGGAAACGGTGAGCAGTTCTTC.

The chain joins TRBV5-1 to TRBJ2-1; D is unresolved. This CDR3 is 15 amino acids long. Deletions cut 0 bases from V and 2 bases from J, with 9 bases between. Germline V gene lookup returns CDR1 SGHRS and CDR2 YFSETQ. The CDR3, as DNA: TGCGCCAGCAGCTTGGTGGGCAGAACCTACAATGAGCAGTTCTTC. It specifies CASSLVGRTYNEQFF.

The chain is built from TRBV7-9 and TRBJ2-2; TRBD1 agrees at 11 bases. V gave up 4 bases and J gave up 3 bases; unmatched junction bases: 4. The CDR3 has 16 amino acids. The germline CDR1 and CDR2 sequences are SEHNR and FQNEAQ (reference sequence). The CDR3 nucleotides are TGTGCCAGCAGCTCTCGGACAGGGGGCGACACCGGGGAGCTGTTTTTT. The encoded protein is CASSSRTGGDTGELFF.

This chain uses TRBV9 with TRBJ1-1; TRBD1 matches 7 bases. Germline CDR1 SGDLS, CDR2 YYNGEE. J gave up 0 bases and V 7 bases, and 6 bases lay outside the gene matches. The length of the CDR3 is 14 residues. This CDR3 is CASGTENMNTEAFF. The CDR3 DNA reads TGTGCCAGCGGGACAGAGAACATGAACACTGAAGCTTTCTTT. The full variable domain, its missing parts supplied by reference TRBV9 and TRBJ1-1, is DSGVTQTPKHLITATGQRVTLRCSPRSGDLSVYWYQQSLDQGLQFLIQYYNGEERAKGNILERFSAQQFPDLHSELNLSSLELGDSALYFCASGTENMNTEAFFGQGTRLTVV.

This CDR3 reads CASTMNTEAFF. The CDR3 DNA is TGTGCCAGCACCATGAACACTGAAGCTTTCTTT. J is TRBJ1-1 and V is TRBV6-1; no reliable D call. The CDR3 runs 11 residues. V was clipped by 7 bases and J by 0 bases, with 3 bases between them. CDR1 is MNHNS, CDR2 SASEGT, per germline.

The genes are TRBV29-1 and TRBJ2-2; 8 nucleotides match TRBD2. Germline V CDR1 and CDR2: SQVTM, ANQGSEA. This CDR3 comprises 13 residues. V lost 7 bases to trimming and J lost 4 bases; unmatched junction nucleotides: 5. As DNA, the CDR3 is TGCAGCGGAGGAGCGGGAGTCACCGGGGAGCTGTTTTTT. Amino acid sequence: CSGGAGVTGELFF.

This rearrangement joins TRBV19 to TRBJ1-5; 8 nucleotides agree with TRBD1. In germline, CDR1 is LNHDA, CDR2 SQIVND (reference sequence). Losses at the gene ends were 1 base for V and 4 bases for J; bases not matched to a gene: 0. The CDR3 loop spans 14 amino acids. DNA of the CDR3: TGTGCCAGTAGTATAGGACAGGGGAATCAGCCCCAGCATTTT. Its translation: CASSIGQGNQPQHF.

This chain links TRBV6-4 with TRBJ2-2; the D is unclear. The germline V and J ends were trimmed by 2 bases and 3 bases, with 4 bases remaining between them. The CDR3 loop spans 13 amino acids. The germline V gene encodes CDR1 MRHNA and CDR2 SNTAGT. The CDR3 DNA is TGTGCCAGCAGTGACGGGTACACCGGGGAGCTGTTTTTT. As protein: CASSDGYTGELFF.

The chain couples TRBV11-2 to TRBJ1-4, with 9 bases matching TRBD1. Trimming removed 0 bases from V and 8 bases from J; junction bases left unmatched: 4. The CDR3 is made up of 15 amino acids. Germline CDR1 SGHAT, CDR2 FQNNGV. The CDR3: CASSLEGQGNEKLFF. In nucleotides, the CDR3 is TGTGCCAGCAGCTTAGAAGGACAGGGGAACGAAAAACTGTTTTTT.

This clone was observed a single time. This chain connects TRBV10-3 to TRBJ2-7; D is ambiguous. V lost 8 bases, J lost 6 bases, and 14 bases lay in between. The CDR3 length is 12 residues. From germline, CDR1 is ENHRY and CDR2 SYGVKD. The CDR3 loop reads CAICPDTSEQYF. CDR3 nucleotide sequence: TGTGCCATCTGCCCGGATACCTCCGAGCAGTACTTC.

The chain employs TRBV9 and TRBJ2-1; no clear D gene. CDR1 is SGDLS and CDR2 is YYNGEE in the germline V gene. CDR3 length: 13 amino acids. With 3 bases removed from V and 7 bases from J, the gap between germline ends came to 11 bases. The CDR3 region has the DNA TGTGCCAGCAGCGCAGAGACCAGGAATGAGCAGTTCTTC. Protein sequence: CASSAETRNEQFF.

The chain is built from TRBV15 and TRBJ1-1, with D uncertain. Trimming removed 4 bases at V and 7 bases at J, with 7 bases between. Germline V lookup: CDR1 LNHNV, CDR2 YYDKDF (reference sequence). This CDR3 contains 11 residues. The CDR3 DNA is TGTGCCACCAGCACGCACCTTGAAGCTTTCTTT. Translating gives CATSTHLEAFF.

The CDR3 sequence is CASSYWGASYNSPLHF. DNA of the CDR3: TGTGCCAGCAGTTACTGGGGGGCGTCCTATAATTCACCCCTCCACTTT. The chain combines TRBV6-5 with TRBJ1-6; weak D call: TRBD1 (6 bases). The ends were cut back, 1 base at V and 1 base at J, with 8 bases in the middle. The CDR3 is made up of 16 amino acids. Germline CDR1 and CDR2: MNHEY and SVGAGI.

V and J are TRBV6-1 and TRBJ1-5, with TRBD1 matching 8 bases. CDR3 length equals 13 residues. Germline assignment: CDR1 MNHNS and CDR2 SASEGT. Germline trimming cut 11 bases from V and 4 bases from J; bases unmatched to any gene: 7. CDR3 sequence reads: CAGGTGPNQPQHF. The CDR3 coding sequence is TGTGCCGGGGGGACAGGACCAAATCAGCCCCAGCATTTT.

The genes are TRBV6-5 and TRBJ1-2, with 10 bases matching TRBD1. V shed 6 bases, J shed 5 bases, and the junction held 3 bases outside the gene matches. CDR3 length: 13 residues. The germline V gene has CDR1 MNHEY and CDR2 SVGAGI. CDR3 sequence: CASRRQGAYGYTF. CDR3 nucleotide sequence: TGTGCCAGCAGACGACAGGGGGCGTATGGCTACACCTTC.

This clone was seen only a few times. The chain couples TRBV30 to TRBJ1-4, with TRBD1 as a possible D gene (6 bases). The V gene's germline CDR1 is GTSNPN and CDR2 SVGIG (reference sequence). This CDR3 spans 16 amino acids. V was cut by 0 bases and J by 7 bases, with 18 bases left in between. The CDR3 coding sequence is TGTGCCTGGAGTGTGTTTCCCCGGACAGCTATTGAAAAACTGTTTTTT. It encodes CAWSVFPRTAIEKLFF.

With regard to this clone: Other nucleotide sequences in the sample specify the same CDR3. The rearrangement joins TRBV5-1 to TRBJ2-1; D is ambiguous. Germline V gene lookup returns CDR1 SGHRS and CDR2 YFSETQ. Between the trimmed V and J ends, which lost 0 bases and 0 bases, there was a span of 7 bases. The CDR3 has 15 amino acids. CDR3 coding DNA: TGCGCCAGCAGCTTGGAGGGAAGCTCCTACAATGAGCAGTTCTTC. Its translation is CASSLEGSSYNEQFF.

The V call is TRBV9, the J call TRBJ1-1; a possible D gene is TRBD1 (5 bases). The germline V and J ends were trimmed by 0 bases and 11 bases, with 17 bases remaining between them. The CDR3 has 14 amino acids. From germline, CDR1 is SGDLS and CDR2 YYNGEE. Here the CDR3 reads CASSVGGTGGSAFF. The CDR3 DNA reads as TGTGCCAGCAGCGTAGGGGGAACAGGAGGTTCGGCTTTCTTT.

J is TRBJ2-1 and V is TRBV25-1; 9 bases are a match to TRBD2. The V gene's germline CDR1 is MGHDK and CDR2 SYGVNS. Trimming took 6 bases from V and 6 from J; bases not matched to a gene: 9. CDR3 length equals 15 residues. The CDR3 region has the DNA TGTGCCAGCAGAAAGGCGGGAGGGTTTGGCAATGAGCAGTTCTTC. This translates into CASRKAGGFGNEQFF. Supplemented by reference TRBV25-1 and TRBJ2-1, the full variable domain reads EADIYQTPRYLVIGTGKKITLECSQTMGHDKMYWYQQDPGMELHLIHYSYGVNSTEKGDLSSESTVSRIRTEHFPLTLESARPSHTSQYLCASRKAGGFGNEQFFGPGTRLTVL.

This chain joins TRBV6-1 and TRBJ1-1; TRBD1 matches at 8 bases. The V and J ends lost 3 bases and 1 base, in that order; junction bases with no gene match: 4. The germline CDR1 and CDR2 sequences are MNHNS and SASEGT. The CDR3 runs to 15 residues. Here the CDR3 DNA reads TGTGCCAGCAGTGACCCACAGGGGGGGAACACTGAAGCTTTCTTT. Translated: CASSDPQGGNTEAFF.

V and J are TRBV30 and TRBJ2-3; 7 bases are a match to TRBD1. CDR1 GTSNPN and CDR2 SVGIG come from the germline V gene (reference sequence). V lost 3 bases to trimming and J lost 0 bases; unmatched junction nucleotides: 6. This CDR3 is built from 15 residues. Written as DNA, the CDR3 is TGTGCCTGGAGCGAGGGACAGCCTAGCACAGATACGCAGTATTTT. Its translation: CAWSEGQPSTDTQYF.

A few counts support this clone. The CDR3 sequence is CSAQIQGKNTEAFF. In DNA, the CDR3 is TGCAGCGCCCAGATACAGGGGAAGAACACTGAAGCTTTCTTT. The V gene is TRBV29-1, the J gene TRBJ1-1, with 7 bases matching TRBD1. Germline V CDR1 and CDR2: SQVTM, ANQGSEA. The CDR3 length is 14 residues. The trim removed 7 bases at V and 1 base at J, leaving 9 bases unmatched.

This clone was observed a handful of times. J is TRBJ1-5 and V is TRBV29-1; D unresolved. Germline lookup yields CDR1 SQVTM and CDR2 ANQGSEA. The CDR3 is 14 amino acids. The V end was cut by 6 bases, the J end by 3 bases, with 15 bases between. Here the CDR3 DNA reads TGCAGCGTCGTGGGCCCTGACCTCAATCAGCCCCAGCATTTT. Protein sequence: CSVVGPDLNQPQHF.

In its sample, this clone was seen once. The CDR3 DNA reads as TGTGCCAGTAGTGCCGGGACAGCAGTGTGGTCCCAGCATTTT. It encodes CASSAGTAVWSQHF. This chain uses TRBV19 with TRBJ1-5; 7 bases match TRBD1. Germline V gene data show CDR1 as LNHDA and CDR2 as SQIVND (reference sequence). V was pared by 5 bases and J by 11 bases, with 12 bases of the junction left unmatched. This CDR3 is 14 amino acids long.

This chain connects TRBV30 to TRBJ2-1, with a weak D call TRBD1 (5 bases). Germline-derived CDR1 and CDR2 are GTSNPN and SVGIG (reference sequence). CDR3 length: 14 residues. Trimming removed 2 bases at V and 1 base at J, with 9 bases between. CDR3 sequence reads: CAWSRGSSYNEQFF. In nucleotides, the CDR3 is TGTGCCTGGAGTAGGGGATCTTCCTACAATGAGCAGTTCTTC.

V gene TRBV5-8 combines with J gene TRBJ1-2; D remains ambiguous. V lost 4 bases, J lost 8 bases, and 6 bases lay in between. There are 10 residues in the CDR3. Germline loops: CDR1 SGHTS, CDR2 YDEGEE. CDR3 sequence reads: CASSKRGYTF. The CDR3 nucleotides read TGTGCCAGCAGCAAGCGAGGCTACACCTTC.

The DNA for the CDR3 is TGTGCCAGCGGCTCGACAGGGCCCTCAGATACGCAGTATTTT. It codes for CASGSTGPSDTQYF. The chain joins TRBV5-6 to TRBJ2-3; 7 bases map to TRBD1. Per germline, CDR1 SGHDT and CDR2 YYEEEE. Unmatched junction bases numbered 9, after V lost 7 bases and J lost 4 bases. The CDR3 consists of 14 residues.